One and the same sample provided the 15 T cell receptor beta chains below, sequenced in a study of blood T cell repertoires in COVID-19 (dated by TCRdb to 2018 to 2020). The method behind the library was the immunoSEQ multiplex PCR assay. TCRdb took this table from immuneACCESS and kept in-frame rearrangements with V and J called. Such tables lack part of the clones; where checked against another copy, unresolved V genes explain under half of the gap, and the rest is unexplained. The sample has 350,000 to 400,000 clones on record, 85% to 90% of them singletons. Around 6.3% of the sample is in the top ten clones. The specimen was peripheral blood. These receptors all come from a man in his late teens or twenties with active or convalescent COVID-19.

V and J are TRBV5-1 and TRBJ2-7, with 7 nucleotides matching TRBD1. Germline CDR1 and CDR2: SGHRS and YFSETQ. This CDR3 region has 17 residues. V trimming: 4 bases; J trimming: 0 bases; junction bases outside the gene matches: 13. The CDR3 protein is CASSQVAGTAFSYEQYF. The DNA for the CDR3 is TGCGCCAGCAGCCAAGTGGCCGGGACAGCATTCTCCTACGAGCAGTACTTC.

This chain joins TRBV19 and TRBJ1-2; D perhaps matches TRBD1 (5 bases). V gave up 5 bases and J gave up 3 bases, with 13 bases separating them. CDR3 length: 14 amino acids. Looked up from germline, CDR1 is LNHDA and CDR2 is SQIVND (reference sequence). CDR3 loop: CASSVPGGDYGYTF. As DNA, the CDR3 is TGTGCCAGTAGTGTACCAGGAGGGGACTATGGCTACACCTTC.

The rearrangement joins TRBV3-1 (or the pseudogene TRBV3-2) to TRBJ2-3, with TRBD2 identical over 13 bases. Germline V gives CDR1 LGHDT, CDR2 YNNKEL (reference sequence). The CDR3 runs 18 residues. V shed 3 bases and J 2 bases; nucleotides not matched to a gene: 8. CDR3 sequence: CASSHWTSGGANTDTQYF. In nucleotides, the CDR3 is TGTGCCAGCAGCCACTGGACTAGCGGGGGCGCAAACACAGATACGCAGTATTTT.

The chain employs TRBV7-9 and TRBJ2-1; 9 nucleotides agree with TRBD1. CDR1 and CDR2 (germline): SEHNR, FQNEAQ (reference sequence). The CDR3 sequence is 17 residues long. V trimming: 4 bases; J trimming: 0 bases; junction bases outside the gene matches: 7. The CDR3 DNA follows: TGTGCCAGCAGCTCCGGGACAGGGTATAGCTCCTACAATGAGCAGTTCTTC. This translates into CASSSGTGYSSYNEQFF.

The rearrangement uses TRBV5-1 and TRBJ2-1; TRBD2 matches at 8 bases. Germline loops: CDR1 SGHRS, CDR2 YFSETQ. With V trimmed by 1 base and J by 8 bases, 8 bases remained unmatched. The CDR3 has 15 amino acids. In DNA, the CDR3 is TGCGCCAGCAGCTTGAACGGGGGGGCTTTCGATGAGCAGTTCTTC. Amino acids: CASSLNGGAFDEQFF. The full variable domain, completed using reference TRBV5-1 and TRBJ2-1, is KAGVTQTPRYLIKTRGQQVTLSCSPISGHRSVSWYQQTPGQGLQFLFEYFSETQRNKGNFPGRFSGRQFSNSRSEMNVSTLELGDSALYLCASSLNGGAFDEQFFGPGTRLTVL.

This clone has more than one count but fewer than ten. The rearrangement joins TRBV7-6 to TRBJ1-3; TRBD1 is a possible D gene (6 bases). CDR1 SGHVS and CDR2 FNYEAQ come from the germline V gene. This CDR3 contains 16 residues. The V and J ends lost 5 bases and 0 bases respectively, with 14 bases between them. The CDR3 sequence is CASSQQGHNSGNTIYF. For the CDR3, the DNA is TGTGCCAGCAGCCAACAGGGACACAACTCTGGAAACACCATATATTTT.

This chain links TRBV6-5 with TRBJ2-1, with TRBD2 matching over 11 bases. CDR3 length: 15 amino acids. Unmatched junction bases numbered 7, after V lost 6 bases and J lost 6 bases. Germline CDR1 is MNHEY and CDR2 is SVGAGI. CDR3 amino acids: CASSRPSGRFNEQFF. CDR3 in DNA: TGTGCCAGCAGCCGACCTAGCGGGAGGTTCAATGAGCAGTTCTTC.

This sequence joins TRBV18 and TRBJ1-1; D ambiguous. V lost 3 bases and J lost 1, with 9 bases in between. The CDR3 loop spans 14 amino acids. The germline gives CDR1 KGHSH, CDR2 LQKENI. The CDR3 DNA sequence: TGTGCCAGCTCACCCCTGCGGGGGAACACTGAAGCTTTCTTT. Its translation: CASSPLRGNTEAFF. The variable domain in full, with the rest retrieved from reference TRBV18 and TRBJ1-1, is NAGVMQNPRHLVRRRGQEARLRCSPMKGHSHVYWYRQLPEEGLKFMVYLQKENIIDESGMPKERFSAEFPKEGPSILRIQQVVRGDSAAYFCASSPLRGNTEAFFGQGTRLTVV.

V is TRBV5-5 and J is TRBJ1-1; no firm D call. CDR1 is SGHKS and CDR2 is YYEKEE in the germline V gene (reference sequence). Trimming pared 0 bases from V and 1 base from J, leaving 10 bases between. This CDR3 region has 15 residues. In DNA, the CDR3 is TGTGCCAGCAGCTTGGTTATGAGCGGGAACACTGAAGCTTTCTTT. This sequence encodes CASSLVMSGNTEAFF.

The rearrangement joins TRBV7-9 to TRBJ1-4; 7 nucleotides match TRBD1. V gave up 7 bases and J gave up 0 bases; unmatched junction bases: 2. Germline CDR1 reads SEHNR; CDR2 reads FQNEAQ (reference sequence). The CDR3 totals 14 residues. The CDR3 nucleotides are TGTGCCAGCACCCAGGGGGCAACTAATGAAAAACTGTTTTTT. Its protein product is CASTQGATNEKLFF.

This chain connects TRBV11-3 to TRBJ2-5; 10 nucleotides line up with TRBD1. V shed 3 bases, J shed 5 bases, and the junction held 9 bases outside the gene matches. The germline V gene encodes CDR1 SGHNT and CDR2 YENEEA. The CDR3 is made up of 16 amino acids. CDR3 sequence (DNA): TGTGCCAGCAGCTTCGAGGGGGGGACAGGGGAGGAGACCCAGTACTTC. This translates into CASSFEGGTGEETQYF.

This rearrangement joins TRBV29-1 to TRBJ2-7, with 10 bases lining up with TRBD1. The junction had 4 bases not matched to a gene; V was cut back by 7 bases and J by 7 bases. Looked up from germline, CDR1 is SQVTM and CDR2 is ANQGSEA. The CDR3 totals 11 residues. DNA for the CDR3: TGCAGCGCCCGGGACAGGGGTGAGCAGTACTTC. This encodes CSARDRGEQYF.

Note on this clone: Other DNA sequences in this sample translate to the same CDR3. The chain has TRBV12-3 or TRBV12-4 and TRBJ2-7; D is ambiguous. The CDR3 spans 12 residues. Trimming removed 1 base at V and 4 bases at J, with 5 bases between. The CDR3 loop is CASSLGQYEQYF. For the CDR3, the DNA is TGTGCCAGCAGTTTAGGCCAGTACGAGCAGTACTTC.

This clone was detected once. The V call is TRBV4-3, the J call TRBJ2-7, with TRBD1 identical over 7 bases. Germline CDR1 LGHNA, CDR2 YSLEER. The junction had 3 bases not matched to a gene; V was cut back by 0 bases and J by 4 bases. The CDR3 is 14 amino acids. Written as DNA, the CDR3 is TGCGCCAGCAGCCAAGAGTCGACAGGGTACGAGCAGTACTTC. This codes for CASSQESTGYEQYF.

The rearrangement links TRBV5-8 to TRBJ1-2; tentatively, D is TRBD1 (5 bases). Trimming pared 1 base from V and 8 bases from J, leaving 12 bases between. The CDR3 spans 13 residues. CDR1 and CDR2 from the germline V gene are SGHTS and YDEGEE. CDR3 region: CASSLTLGRGYTF. The CDR3 region has the DNA TGTGCCAGCAGCTTGACGTTGGGGCGCGGCTACACCTTC.